Presented here are 20 T cell receptor beta chains from one specimen sequenced in a study of Tregs in tolerant kidney transplant recipients. The method was immunoSEQ multiplex PCR; TCRdb's version includes in-frame clones alone and lacks a portion of them. This sample has roughly 250,000 clones; approximately 83% occur once, and the top ten carry roughly 0.67%. Specimen: CD4+ T cells from blood. Receptors originate from a human donor in good health.

The CDR3 bases are TGCGCCAGCAGCCAGAACAGGGAAGGACTAGCGGGAGGGGAGACCCAGTACTTC. This gives the protein CASSQNREGLAGGETQYF. The genes are TRBV4-1 and TRBJ2-5; TRBD2 matches at 15 bases. This CDR3 contains 18 residues. Germline trimming cut 3 bases from V and 5 bases from J; bases unmatched to any gene: 10. CDR1 is MGHRA, CDR2 YSYEKL, per germline.

This chain links TRBV2 with TRBJ1-2; 7 nucleotides line up with TRBD1. V gave up 6 bases and J gave up 3 bases; unmatched junction bases: 7. This CDR3 contains 14 residues. Germline V gene data show CDR1 as SNHLY and CDR2 as FYNNEI. The chain's CDR3 is CASRTTGFHYGYTF. CDR3 in DNA: TGTGCCAGCAGGACGACAGGGTTCCACTATGGCTACACCTTC. Looking up the rest from reference TRBV2 and TRBJ1-2 gives the full variable domain: EPEVTQTPSHQVTQMGQEVILRCVPISNHLYFYWYRQILGQKVEFLVSFYNNEISEKSEIFDDQFSVERPDGSNFTLKIRSTKLEDSAMYFCASRTTGFHYGYTFGSGTRLTVV.

The chain carries TRBV7-6 and TRBJ2-7; D unclear. This CDR3 is built from 13 residues. V was pared by 3 bases and J by 2 bases, with 8 bases between. Germline V gene data show CDR1 as SGHVS and CDR2 as FNYEAQ. Here the CDR3 DNA reads TGTGCCAGCAGCTTTCTGGGTCCCTACGAGCAGTACTTC. It translates to CASSFLGPYEQYF.

This chain connects TRBV18 to TRBJ1-5; possibly TRBD1 for D (5 bases). Germline CDR1 KGHSH, CDR2 LQKENI. Trimming stripped 3 bases from V and 4 bases from J, with 16 bases between. CDR3 size: 16 residues. CDR3 sequence reads: CASSPPVREGNQPQHF. In nucleotides, the CDR3 is TGTGCCAGCTCACCCCCCGTCAGGGAGGGGAATCAGCCCCAGCATTTT.

The chain has TRBV11-2 and TRBJ2-5; tentative D call: TRBD1 (5 bases). CDR3 length equals 16 residues. The germline V and J ends were trimmed by 5 bases and 3 bases, with 19 bases remaining between them. Germline V CDR1 and CDR2: SGHAT, FQNNGV. The CDR3 coding sequence is TGTGCCAGCAGCCAAGGTTACCCAGACAGAAAAGAGACCCAGTACTTC. Protein product: CASSQGYPDRKETQYF.

This clone has a single count. This chain connects TRBV14 to TRBJ1-4, with no clear D. Germline values: CDR1 SGHDN, CDR2 FVKESK. This CDR3 has 15 amino acids. Trimming took 3 bases from V and 8 from J, leaving 16 bases between them. The CDR3, as DNA: TGTGCCAGCAGCCATATAAGAGGGCGGGGAGAAAAACTGTTTTTT. This codes for CASSHIRGRGEKLFF.

The gene calls are TRBV6-5 and TRBJ1-1; TRBD1 matches at 9 bases. After removal of 2 bases from V and 1 base from J, the junction contained 2 bases not matched to a gene. This CDR3 comprises 15 residues. Germline V gene sequence: CDR1 MNHEY, CDR2 SVGAGI. The CDR3 sequence: CASSYRTGENTEAFF. The CDR3 DNA sequence: TGTGCCAGCAGTTACAGGACAGGGGAGAACACTGAAGCTTTCTTT.

The chain employs TRBV5-8 and TRBJ2-1; D gene ambiguous. Germline CDR1 SGHTS, CDR2 YDEGEE. With 3 bases removed from V and 3 bases from J, the gap between germline ends came to 19 bases. The CDR3 totals 17 residues. In nucleotides, the CDR3 is TGTGCCAGCAGCTCCTCACTACAGTTAAAGCACTACAATGAGCAGTTCTTC. Residues: CASSSSLQLKHYNEQFF.

CDR3 in DNA: TGTGCCAGCAGTGAAGTGACAGGGCTGGACACTGAAGCTTTCTTT. Translation: CASSEVTGLDTEAFF. The chain carries TRBV25-1 and TRBJ1-1, with TRBD1 matching 7 bases. The V gene's germline CDR1 is MGHDK and CDR2 SYGVNS. V lost 2 bases, J lost 3 bases, and 6 bases stayed unmatched. This CDR3 contains 15 residues.

This clone was detected only once. This chain's CDR3 is CASSYMKGSGNTIYF. CDR3 nucleotides: TGTGCCAGCAGTTACATGAAGGGGAGTGGAAACACCATATATTTT. The chain links TRBV6-6 to TRBJ1-3; D is perhaps TRBD1 (5 bases). The CDR3 runs to 15 residues. Germline V gene lookup returns CDR1 MNHNY and CDR2 SVGAGI (reference sequence). Between the trimmed V and J ends, which lost 2 bases and 3 bases, there was a span of 11 bases.

The chain uses TRBV2 and TRBJ2-7; the D call may be TRBD1 or TRBD2 (5 bases each). V lost 9 bases to trimming and J lost 0 bases, with 21 bases between them. CDR1 SNHLY and CDR2 FYNNEI come from the germline V gene. This CDR3 contains 16 residues. CDR3 sequence: CARGRDAPGSSYEQYF. In nucleotides, the CDR3 is TGTGCCAGAGGCAGGGACGCTCCGGGGAGCTCCTACGAGCAGTACTTC.

The chain joins TRBV6-5 to TRBJ2-7, with TRBD1 identical over 7 bases. CDR1 MNHEY and CDR2 SVGAGI come from the germline V gene. V gave up 5 bases and J gave up 3 bases; unmatched junction bases: 4. CDR3 size: 13 residues. The CDR3 spells CASSRPGGYEQYF. For the CDR3, the DNA is TGTGCCAGCAGTAGACCAGGGGGCTACGAGCAGTACTTC.

V gene TRBV6-5 combines with J gene TRBJ2-7, with TRBD1 matching over 12 bases. Germline trimming cut 1 base from V and 7 bases from J; bases unmatched to any gene: 8. The CDR3 is 16 amino acids. Germline V gene sequence: CDR1 MNHEY, CDR2 SVGAGI. DNA for the CDR3: TGTGCCAGCAGTTACTTACCGGGACAGGGGGCTCAAGAGCAGTACTTC. Protein sequence: CASSYLPGQGAQEQYF.

The rearrangement uses TRBV29-1 and TRBJ1-2; a possible D gene is TRBD1 (6 bases). Trimming took off 6 bases at V and 4 bases at J, with 18 bases between the two ends. Germline loops: CDR1 SQVTM, CDR2 ANQGSEA. The CDR3 length is 14 residues. Here the CDR3 reads CSVTQGSSTYGYTF. Here the CDR3 DNA reads TGCAGCGTCACACAGGGATCCTCGACCTATGGCTACACCTTC.

This sequence joins TRBV5-4 and TRBJ1-1; possibly TRBD1 for D (5 bases). V was clipped by 3 bases and J by 0 bases, with 12 bases between them. CDR1 and CDR2 (germline): SGHNT, YYREEE (reference sequence). The CDR3 sequence is 15 residues long. The CDR3 protein is CASSSAKGMNTEAFF. The CDR3 nucleotides are TGTGCCAGCAGCTCGGCAAAGGGGATGAACACTGAAGCTTTCTTT.

The V gene is TRBV5-8, the J gene TRBJ2-5; a weak D match, TRBD1 (6 bases). There are 14 residues in the CDR3. Trimming cost V 4 bases and J 2 bases, with 12 bases left between them. The germline V gene has CDR1 SGHTS and CDR2 YDEGEE. Here the CDR3 reads CASSTQGLQETQYF. The DNA for the CDR3 is TGTGCCAGCAGCACTCAGGGGCTACAAGAGACCCAGTACTTC.

V is TRBV5-1 and J is TRBJ2-7, with D perhaps matching TRBD2 (6 bases). CDR1 and CDR2 (germline): SGHRS, YFSETQ. Trimming took off 0 bases at V and 0 bases at J, with 13 bases between the two ends. This CDR3 has 16 residues. CDR3 sequence reads: CASSLATSRSSYEQYF. In DNA, the CDR3 is TGCGCCAGCAGCTTGGCCACTAGCCGAAGCTCCTACGAGCAGTACTTC.

The rearrangement links TRBV7-3 to TRBJ2-1; TRBD2 matches 14 bases. Germline V gene sequence: CDR1 SGHTA, CDR2 FQGTGA. Trimming cost V 5 bases and J 9 bases; bases outside gene matches: 3. The CDR3 length is 14 residues. The CDR3 DNA is TGTGCCAGCAGCAGGACTAGCGGGGGGACTGAGCAGTTCTTC. It specifies CASSRTSGGTEQFF.

The chain has TRBV2 and TRBJ1-5, with unresolved D. The germline gives CDR1 SNHLY, CDR2 FYNNEI. Trimming stripped 4 bases from V and 7 bases from J, with 11 bases between. This CDR3 is 13 amino acids long. This chain's CDR3 is CASSVETRQPQHF. CDR3 coding DNA: TGTGCCAGCAGTGTGGAGACGCGCCAGCCCCAGCATTTT.

The J gene is TRBJ1-3, the V gene TRBV7-9; D gene ambiguous. CDR3 length: 14 amino acids. Germline CDR1 and CDR2: SEHNR and FQNEAQ (reference sequence). V lost 5 bases and J lost 1, with 9 bases in between. The CDR3 protein is CASSRAGSGNTIYF. The CDR3 DNA follows: TGTGCCAGCAGCCGGGCCGGGTCTGGAAACACCATATATTTT.